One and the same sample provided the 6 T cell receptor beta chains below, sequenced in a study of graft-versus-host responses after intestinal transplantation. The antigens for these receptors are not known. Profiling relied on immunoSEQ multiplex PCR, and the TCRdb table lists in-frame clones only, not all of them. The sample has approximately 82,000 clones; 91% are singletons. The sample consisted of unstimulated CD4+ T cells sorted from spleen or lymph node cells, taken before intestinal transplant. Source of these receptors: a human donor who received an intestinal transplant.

Here the CDR3 DNA reads TGCGCCAGCAGCCAAGATTCGCGGGCCTCCTACGAGCAGTACTTC. Protein: CASSQDSRASYEQYF. The chain recombines TRBV4-3 with TRBJ2-7, with D possibly being TRBD2 (5 bases). Germline V lookup: CDR1 LGHNA, CDR2 YSLEER. There are 15 residues in the CDR3. V lost 0 bases, J lost 0 bases, and 9 bases lay in between.

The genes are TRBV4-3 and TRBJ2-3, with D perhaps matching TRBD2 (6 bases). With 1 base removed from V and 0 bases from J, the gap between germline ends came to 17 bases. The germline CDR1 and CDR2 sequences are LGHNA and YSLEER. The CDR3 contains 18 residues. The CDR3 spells CASSQGQGGGFSTDTQYF. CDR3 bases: TGCGCCAGCAGCCAAGGACAAGGTGGGGGGTTCAGCACAGATACGCAGTATTTT.

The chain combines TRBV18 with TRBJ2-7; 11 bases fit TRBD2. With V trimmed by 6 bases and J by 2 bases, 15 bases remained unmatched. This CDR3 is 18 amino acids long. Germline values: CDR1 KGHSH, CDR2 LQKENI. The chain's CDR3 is CASSGRNTGTSGAYEQYF. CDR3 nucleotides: TGTGCCAGCTCGGGACGGAATACCGGGACTAGCGGAGCCTACGAGCAGTACTTC.

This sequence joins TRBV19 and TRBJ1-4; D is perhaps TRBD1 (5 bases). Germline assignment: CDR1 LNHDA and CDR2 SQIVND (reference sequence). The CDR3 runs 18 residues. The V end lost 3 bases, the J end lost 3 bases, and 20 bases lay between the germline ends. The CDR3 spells CASSIGLVAGGSNEKLFF. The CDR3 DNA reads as TGTGCCAGTAGTATTGGTCTGGTAGCGGGGGGATCTAATGAAAAACTGTTTTTT.

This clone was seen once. The CDR3, as DNA: TGCGCCAGCAAGTTGGTAGCGGGGGGTTCCTACGAGCAGTACTTC. It is translated as CASKLVAGGSYEQYF. V usage is TRBV5-1 and J usage is TRBJ2-7; TRBD2 matches at 10 bases. This CDR3 is 15 amino acids long. Germline CDR1 SGHRS, CDR2 YFSETQ. V shed 6 bases and J 1 base; nucleotides not matched to a gene: 7.

The CDR3 protein is CASGLATGTGNTEAFF. CDR3 coding DNA: TGTGCTAGTGGTTTGGCGACCGGGACAGGGAACACTGAAGCTTTCTTT. The gene calls are TRBV12-5 and TRBJ1-1, with 8 bases aligning to TRBD1. The trim removed 1 base at V and 1 base at J, leaving 5 bases unmatched. Germline CDR1 and CDR2: LGHNT and FRNRAP. The length of the CDR3 is 16 residues.